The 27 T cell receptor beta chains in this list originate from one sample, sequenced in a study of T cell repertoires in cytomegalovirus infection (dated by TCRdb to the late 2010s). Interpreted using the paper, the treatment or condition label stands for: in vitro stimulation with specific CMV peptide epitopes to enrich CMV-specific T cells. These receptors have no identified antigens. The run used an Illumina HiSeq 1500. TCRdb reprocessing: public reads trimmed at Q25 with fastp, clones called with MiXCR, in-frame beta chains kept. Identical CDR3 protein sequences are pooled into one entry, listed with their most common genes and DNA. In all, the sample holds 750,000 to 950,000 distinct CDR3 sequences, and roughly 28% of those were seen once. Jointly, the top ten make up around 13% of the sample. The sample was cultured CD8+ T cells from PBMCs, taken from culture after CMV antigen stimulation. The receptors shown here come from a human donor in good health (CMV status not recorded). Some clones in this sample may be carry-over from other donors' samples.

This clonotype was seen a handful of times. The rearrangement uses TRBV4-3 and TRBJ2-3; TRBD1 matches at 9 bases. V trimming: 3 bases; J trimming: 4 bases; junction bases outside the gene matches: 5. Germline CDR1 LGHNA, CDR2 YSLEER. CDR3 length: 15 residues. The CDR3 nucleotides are TGCGCCAGCAGCCAGGGGACAGGGTCCGCAGATACGCAGTATTTT. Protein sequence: CASSQGTGSADTQYF.

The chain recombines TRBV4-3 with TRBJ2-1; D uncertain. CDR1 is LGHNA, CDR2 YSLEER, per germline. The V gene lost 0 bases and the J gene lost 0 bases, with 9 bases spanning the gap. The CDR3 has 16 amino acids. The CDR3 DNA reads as TGCGCCAGCAGCCAAGATAGTGATAGCTCCTACAATGAGCAGTTCTTC. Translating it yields CASSQDSDSSYNEQFF.

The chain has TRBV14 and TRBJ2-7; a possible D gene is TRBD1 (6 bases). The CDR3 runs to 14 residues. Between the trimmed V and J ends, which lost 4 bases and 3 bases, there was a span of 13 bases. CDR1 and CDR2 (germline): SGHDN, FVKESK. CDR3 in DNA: TGTGCCAGCAGCCCAAGGCAGGGGAACTACGAGCAGTACGTC. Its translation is CASSPRQGNYEQYV.

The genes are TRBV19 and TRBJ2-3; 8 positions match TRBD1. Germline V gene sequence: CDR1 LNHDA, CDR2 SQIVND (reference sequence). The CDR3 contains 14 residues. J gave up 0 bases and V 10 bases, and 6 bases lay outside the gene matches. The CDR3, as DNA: TGTGCCACACAGGGGGTTATCAGCACAGATACGCAGTATTTT. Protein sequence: CATQGVISTDTQYF.

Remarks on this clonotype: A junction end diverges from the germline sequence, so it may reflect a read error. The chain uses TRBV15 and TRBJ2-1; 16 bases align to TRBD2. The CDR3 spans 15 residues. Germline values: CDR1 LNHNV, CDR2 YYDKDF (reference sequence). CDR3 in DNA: TGTGCCACCAGCAGATCGGGGACTAGCGGGGGGGCGGCAATCTTC. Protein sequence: CATSRSGTSGGAAIF.

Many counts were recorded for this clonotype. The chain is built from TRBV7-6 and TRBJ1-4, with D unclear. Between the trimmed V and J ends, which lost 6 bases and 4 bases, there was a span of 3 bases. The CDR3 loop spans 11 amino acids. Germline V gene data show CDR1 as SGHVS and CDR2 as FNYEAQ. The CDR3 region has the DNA TGTGCCAGCAGGAATAATGAAAAACTGTTTTTT. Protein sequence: CASRNNEKLFF.

The DNA of the CDR3 is TGTGCCAGAGGGTCAGTACTCTACGAGCAGTACTTC. Protein product: CARGSVLYEQYF. V usage is TRBV2 and J usage is TRBJ2-7; D is undetermined. The germline V gene encodes CDR1 SNHLY and CDR2 FYNNEI. V was pared by 9 bases and J by 3 bases, with 12 bases between. The CDR3 loop spans 12 amino acids.

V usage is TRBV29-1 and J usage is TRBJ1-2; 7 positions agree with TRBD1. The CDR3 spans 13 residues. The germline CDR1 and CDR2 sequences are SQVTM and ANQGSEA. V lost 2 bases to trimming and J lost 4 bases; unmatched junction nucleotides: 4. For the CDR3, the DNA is TGCAGCGTTGAAAAGGGGGCGGTCTATGGCTACACCTTC. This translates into CSVEKGAVYGYTF.

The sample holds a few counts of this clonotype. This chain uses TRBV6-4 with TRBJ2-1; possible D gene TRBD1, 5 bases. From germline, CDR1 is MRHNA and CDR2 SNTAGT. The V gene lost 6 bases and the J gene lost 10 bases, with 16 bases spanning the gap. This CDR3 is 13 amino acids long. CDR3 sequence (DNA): TGTGCCAGCAGCGAAACAGGCTCCAGCGAGCAGTTCTTC. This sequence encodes CASSETGSSEQFF.

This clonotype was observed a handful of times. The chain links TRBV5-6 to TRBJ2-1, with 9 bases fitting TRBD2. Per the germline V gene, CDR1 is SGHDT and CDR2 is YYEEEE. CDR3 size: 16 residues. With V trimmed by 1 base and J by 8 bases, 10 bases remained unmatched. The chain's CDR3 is CASSLRGLAGQDEQFF. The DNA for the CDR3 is TGTGCCAGCAGCTTGAGGGGTCTAGCGGGGCAGGATGAGCAGTTCTTC.

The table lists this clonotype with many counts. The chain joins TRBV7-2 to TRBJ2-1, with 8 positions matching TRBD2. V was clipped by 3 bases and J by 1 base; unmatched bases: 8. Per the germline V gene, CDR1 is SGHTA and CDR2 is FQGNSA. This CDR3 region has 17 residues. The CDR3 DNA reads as TGTGCCAGCAGCTTCCCCCTCGCGGGGGGATCCTACAATGAGCAGTTCTTC. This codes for CASSFPLAGGSYNEQFF.

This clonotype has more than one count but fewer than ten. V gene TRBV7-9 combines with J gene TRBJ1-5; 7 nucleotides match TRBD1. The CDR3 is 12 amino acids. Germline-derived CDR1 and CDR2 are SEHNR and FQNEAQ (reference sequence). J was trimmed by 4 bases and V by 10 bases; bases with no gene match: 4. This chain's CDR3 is CATSQGNQPQHF. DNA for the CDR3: TGTGCCACGTCACAGGGGAATCAGCCCCAGCATTTT. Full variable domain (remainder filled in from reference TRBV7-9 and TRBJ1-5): DTGVSQNPRHKITKRGQNVTFRCDPISEHNRLYWYRQTLGQGPEFLTYFQNEAQLEKSRLLSDRFSAERPKGSFSTLEIQRTEQGDSAMYLCATSQGNQPQHFGDGTRLSIL.

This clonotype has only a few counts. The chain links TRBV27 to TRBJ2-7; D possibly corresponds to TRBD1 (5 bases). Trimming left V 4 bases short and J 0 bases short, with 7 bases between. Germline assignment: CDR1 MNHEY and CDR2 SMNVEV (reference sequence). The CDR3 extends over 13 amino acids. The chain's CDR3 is CASSYRLSYEQYF. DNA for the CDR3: TGTGCCAGCAGTTACAGGCTCTCCTACGAGCAGTACTTC.

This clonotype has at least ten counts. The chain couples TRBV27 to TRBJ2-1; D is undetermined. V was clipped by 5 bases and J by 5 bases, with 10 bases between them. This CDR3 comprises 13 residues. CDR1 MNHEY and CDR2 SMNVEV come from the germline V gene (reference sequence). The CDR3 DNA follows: TGTGCCAGCAGTCTGGCGGTCCACAATGAGCAGTTCTTC. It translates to CASSLAVHNEQFF.

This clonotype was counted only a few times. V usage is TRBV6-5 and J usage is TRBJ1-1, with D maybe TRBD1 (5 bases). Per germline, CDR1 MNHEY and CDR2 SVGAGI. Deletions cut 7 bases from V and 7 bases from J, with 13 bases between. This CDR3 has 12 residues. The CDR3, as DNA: TGTGCCAGCATGGGGGGATTGAGTGAAGCTTTCTTT. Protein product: CASMGGLSEAFF.

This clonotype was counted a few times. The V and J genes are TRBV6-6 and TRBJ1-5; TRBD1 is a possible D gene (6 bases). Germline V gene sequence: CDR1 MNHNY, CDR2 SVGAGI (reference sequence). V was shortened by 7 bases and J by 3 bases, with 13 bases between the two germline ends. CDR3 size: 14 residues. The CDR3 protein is CASKITGANQPQHF. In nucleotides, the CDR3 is TGTGCCAGCAAGATTACGGGGGCCAATCAGCCCCAGCATTTT.

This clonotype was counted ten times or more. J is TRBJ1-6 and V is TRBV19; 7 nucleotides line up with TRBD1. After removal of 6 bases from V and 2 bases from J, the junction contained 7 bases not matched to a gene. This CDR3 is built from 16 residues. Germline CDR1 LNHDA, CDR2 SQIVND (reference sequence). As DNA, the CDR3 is TGTGCCAGTAGCCCGACAGGGCTAGCCTATAATTCACCCCTCCACTTT. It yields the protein CASSPTGLAYNSPLHF.

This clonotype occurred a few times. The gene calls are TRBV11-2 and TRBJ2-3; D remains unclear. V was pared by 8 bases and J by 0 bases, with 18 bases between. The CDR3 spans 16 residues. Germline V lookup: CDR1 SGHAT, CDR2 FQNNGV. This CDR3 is CASLLEGFSSTDTQYF. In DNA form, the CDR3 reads TGTGCCAGCCTCCTTGAAGGGTTTTCTAGCACAGATACGCAGTATTTT.

The CDR3 spells CASSLVLAGTDTQYF. The CDR3 DNA is TGTGCCAGCAGTTTAGTACTAGCGGGGACAGATACGCAGTATTTT. The rearrangement links TRBV27 to TRBJ2-3, with 10 bases that match TRBD2. Losses at the gene ends were 2 bases for V and 3 bases for J; bases not matched to a gene: 2. Germline lookup yields CDR1 MNHEY and CDR2 SMNVEV (reference sequence). This CDR3 contains 15 residues.

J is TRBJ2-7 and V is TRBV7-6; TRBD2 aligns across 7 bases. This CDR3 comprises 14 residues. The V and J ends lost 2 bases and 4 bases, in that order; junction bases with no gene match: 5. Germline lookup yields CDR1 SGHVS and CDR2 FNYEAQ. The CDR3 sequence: CASSLPTSAYEQYF. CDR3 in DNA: TGTGCCAGCAGCTTACCTACTAGCGCGTACGAGCAGTACTTC.

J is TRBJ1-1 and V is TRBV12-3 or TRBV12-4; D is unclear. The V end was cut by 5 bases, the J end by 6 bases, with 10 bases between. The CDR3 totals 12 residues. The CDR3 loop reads CASSQLGPEAFF. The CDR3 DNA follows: TGTGCCAGCAGTCAACTAGGACCTGAAGCTTTCTTT.

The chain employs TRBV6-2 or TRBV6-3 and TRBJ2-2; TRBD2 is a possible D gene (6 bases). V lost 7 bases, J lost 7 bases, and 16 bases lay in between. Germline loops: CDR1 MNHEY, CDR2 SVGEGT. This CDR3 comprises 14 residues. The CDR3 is CASNSLQGGGELFF. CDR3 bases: TGTGCCAGCAACTCCCTCCAGGGAGGCGGGGAGCTGTTTTTT.

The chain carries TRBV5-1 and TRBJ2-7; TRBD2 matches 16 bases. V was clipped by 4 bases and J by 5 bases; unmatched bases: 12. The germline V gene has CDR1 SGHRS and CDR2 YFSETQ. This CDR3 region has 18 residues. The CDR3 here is CASSPGLAGGLLMDEQYF. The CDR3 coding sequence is TGCGCCAGCAGCCCGGGACTAGCGGGGGGGCTTTTGATGGACGAGCAGTACTTC.

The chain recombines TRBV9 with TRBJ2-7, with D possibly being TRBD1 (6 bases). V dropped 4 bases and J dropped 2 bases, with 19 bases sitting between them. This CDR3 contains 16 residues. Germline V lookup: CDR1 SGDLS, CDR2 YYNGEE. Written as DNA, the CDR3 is TGTGCCAGCAGCCCCGAGGGGGTTAGTTTCCCCTACGAGCAGTACTTC. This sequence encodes CASSPEGVSFPYEQYF. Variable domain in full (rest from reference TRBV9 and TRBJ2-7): DSGVTQTPKHLITATGQRVTLRCSPRSGDLSVYWYQQSLDQGLQFLIQYYNGEERAKGNILERFSAQQFPDLHSELNLSSLELGDSALYFCASSPEGVSFPYEQYFGPGTRLTVT.

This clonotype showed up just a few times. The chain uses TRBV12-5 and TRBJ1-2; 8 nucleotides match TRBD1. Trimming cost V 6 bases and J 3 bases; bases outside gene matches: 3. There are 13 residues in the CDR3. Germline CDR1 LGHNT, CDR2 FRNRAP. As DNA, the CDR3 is TGTGCTAGTGGAGGACAGGGAGACTATGGCTACACCTTC. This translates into CASGGQGDYGYTF.

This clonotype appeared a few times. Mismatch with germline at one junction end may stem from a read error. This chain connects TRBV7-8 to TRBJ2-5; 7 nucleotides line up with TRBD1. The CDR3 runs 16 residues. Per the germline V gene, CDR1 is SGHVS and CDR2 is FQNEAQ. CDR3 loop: CASTLRRRTGQETQYF. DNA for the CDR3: TGTGCCAGCACCTTAAGGAGGAGGACAGGACAAGAGACCCAGTACTTC.

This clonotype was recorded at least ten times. The CDR3 protein is CASSILAGGNTGELFF. CDR3 DNA: TGTGCCAGCAGCATACTAGCGGGGGGCAACACCGGGGAGCTGTTTTTT. This chain connects TRBV7-6 to TRBJ2-2; 12 bases map to TRBD2. The CDR3 totals 16 residues. The V gene end was trimmed by 5 bases and the J gene end by 2 bases; junction bases not matched to a gene: 3. Germline V gene sequence: CDR1 SGHVS, CDR2 FNYEAQ.